These T cell receptor beta chains were read from a single sample in a study of early T cells in non-severe SARS-CoV-2 infection. TCRdb itself ran the 5' RACE reads through MiXCR, one entry per CDR3 protein. The repertoire consists of 30,000 to 35,000 distinct CDR3 sequences, with over 6% occurring once and the leading ten covering roughly an eighth. The sequencing used whole blood, collected at baseline. These receptors were taken from an adult who was a healthcare worker with PCR-confirmed SARS-CoV-2 infection or an uninfected control (not recorded which). The CDR3 runs from the conserved cysteine through the conserved F or W. A D gene is named only where the DNA matches it firmly. Not all rows give a size; the values are once, few, many and, for expanded clones, a class.

>TRBJ1-2|TRBV4-1|15|-|medium-sized
TGCGCCAGCAGCCCTGCGCCCGGTACTAACTATGGCTACACCTTC
CASSPAPGTNYGYTF
>TRBJ2-6|TRBV20-1|16|-|many
TGCAGTGCTAGAAGCGAAGGGTTCTCTGGGGCCAACGTCCTGACTTTC
CSARSEGFSGANVLTF
>TRBJ2-7|TRBV7-2|12|-|many
TGTGCCAGCAGCTCCCCGGGCTACGAGCAGTACTTC
CASSSPGYEQYF
>TRBJ2-3|TRBV7-2|18|TRBD2|many
TGTGCCAGCAGCTTGGGGACTAGCGGAACATTTAGCACAGATACGCAGTATTTT
CASSLGTSGTFSTDTQYF
>TRBJ2-1|TRBV29-1|15|TRBD1|many
TGCAGCGGGAATGGCGTCGGACAGGGTGGTAATGAGCAGTTCTTC
CSGNGVGQGGNEQFF
>TRBJ1-6|TRBV9|14|-|few
TGTGCCAGCAGTGACGGATACTATAATTCACCCCTCCACTTT
CASSDGYYNSPLHF
>TRBJ2-1|TRBV12-3/TRBV12-4|11|-|-
TGTGCCAGCAGCCAAAACAATGAGCAGTTCTTC
CASSQNNEQFF
>TRBJ2-7|TRBV6-6|15|-|-
TGTGCCAGCAGTTACTCTGGCGGGACGGATTACGAGCAGTACTTC
CASSYSGGTDYEQYF
>TRBJ2-2|TRBV5-1|16|TRBD2|-
TGCGCCAGCAGCTTGGGTCTAGCGGATTACACCGGGGAGCTGTTTTTT
CASSLGLADYTGELFF
>TRBJ2-7|TRBV28|15|-|many
TGTGCCAGCAGGGGGAAGGGGTCGGGCTCCTACGAGCAGTACTTC
CASRGKGSGSYEQYF
>TRBJ2-3|TRBV5-1|16|TRBD2|-
TGCGCCAGCAGCAAGGGACTAGCGGGAGGATCGGATACGCAGTATTTT
CASSKGLAGGSDTQYF
>TRBJ2-1|TRBV7-2|16|TRBD2|-
TGTGCCAGCAGCTTAGTTGGGACTAGCGGGATGAATGAGCAGTTCTTC
CASSLVGTSGMNEQFF
>TRBJ1-1|TRBV20-1|14|TRBD1|-
TGCAGTGCTCAACGGACAGGGGGTGGCTCTGAAGCTTTCTTT
CSAQRTGGGSEAFF
>TRBJ2-5|TRBV20-1|14|-|few
TGCAGTGCTAGAGATGAAGGACTCCAAGAGACCCAGTACTTC
CSARDEGLQETQYF
>TRBJ1-2|TRBV20-1|17|-|many
TGCAGTGCTCAGATTGAACAGCTCACCCAACCTAACTATGGCTACACCTTC
CSAQIEQLTQPNYGYTF
>TRBJ2-1|TRBV24-1|12|TRBD2|few
TGTGCCATCTCACTAGCGGGACATGAGCAGTTCTTC
CAISLAGHEQFF
>TRBJ1-1|TRBV18|15|-|-
TGTGCCAGCTCGTTGTTCGGGGGGAAAAACACTGAAGCTTTCTTT
CASSLFGGKNTEAFF
>TRBJ1-1|TRBV7-2|14|TRBD1|many
TGTGCCAGCAGGACGGGGACAGCAAACACTGAAGCTTTCTTT
CASRTGTANTEAFF
>TRBJ2-1|TRBV29-1|15|TRBD2|few
TGCAGCGTTGATGGGCGGGAGTACCCCCTCAATGAGCAGTTCTTC
CSVDGREYPLNEQFF
>TRBJ2-7|TRBV7-7|13|-|-
TGTGCTAGCAGCCCCGAGGTTGCAGCGACACAGTACTTC
CASSPEVAATQYF
>TRBJ1-1|TRBV5-1|15|-|few
TGCGCCAGCAGCCAACTTCAGGGGCGCGGAACTGAAGCTTTCTTT
CASSQLQGRGTEAFF
>TRBJ1-2|TRBV6-6|14|-|-
TGTGCCAGCAGTCCCGGGAGGGAGGCCTATGGCTACACCTTC
CASSPGREAYGYTF
>TRBJ1-5|TRBV7-9|14|-|many
TGTGCCAGCAGCTTAGGAGTACACAATCAGCCCCAGCATTTT
CASSLGVHNQPQHF
>TRBJ2-7|TRBV28|15|-|many
TGTGCCAGCAGTTTATGGGCTAGTGGCGTCTACGAGCAGTACTTC
CASSLWASGVYEQYF
>TRBJ1-1|TRBV5-1|14|-|many
TGCGCCAGCAGCTTGGATCTTGGGATGGTTGAAGCTTTCTTT
CASSLDLGMVEAFF